One and the same sample provided the 13 T cell receptor beta chains below, sequenced in a study of early T cells in non-severe SARS-CoV-2 infection. TCRdb re-called the 5' RACE reads through MiXCR, storing one row per CDR3 protein. Of 30,000 to 40,000 distinct CDR3 sequences detected, about 7.4% appear once; the ten largest clones hold under 15%. Material: whole blood, obtained at baseline. The origin of the receptors is an adult who was a healthcare worker with PCR-confirmed SARS-CoV-2 infection or an uninfected control (not recorded which).

This rearrangement joins TRBV3-1 to TRBJ2-3; D ambiguous. In germline, CDR1 is LGHDT, CDR2 YNNKEL (reference sequence). The CDR3 runs to 13 residues. V shed 5 bases and J shed 1 base, with 7 bases lying between them. The CDR3, as DNA: TGTGCCAGCAGCGCAGACCGCACAGATACGCAGTATTTT. Protein product: CASSADRTDTQYF.

In its sample, this clonotype was seen many times. In nucleotides, the CDR3 is TGTGCCTGGAAAGGCCTTGGGCCGTCAACCAGAGACACTGAAGCTTTCTTT. This encodes CAWKGLGPSTRDTEAFF. This chain links TRBV30 with TRBJ1-1, with D unresolved. The germline gives CDR1 GTSNPN, CDR2 SVGIG (reference sequence). The CDR3 loop spans 17 amino acids. The V end lost 4 bases, the J end lost 3 bases, and 24 bases lay between the germline ends.

J is TRBJ2-1 and V is TRBV7-8, with D maybe TRBD2 (5 bases). V was pared by 0 bases and J by 0 bases, with 15 bases between. This CDR3 comprises 18 residues. Germline V lookup: CDR1 SGHVS, CDR2 FQNEAQ. The CDR3 region is CASSLAVGSEPSYNEQFF. CDR3 in DNA: TGTGCCAGCAGCTTAGCAGTAGGGAGCGAGCCCTCCTACAATGAGCAGTTCTTC.

Many counts were recorded for this clonotype. The V and J genes are TRBV11-2 and TRBJ2-7; 7 nucleotides agree with TRBD2. CDR1 and CDR2 from the germline V gene are SGHAT and FQNNGV. Unmatched junction bases numbered 6, after V lost 0 bases and J lost 4 bases. CDR3 length: 15 residues. In DNA form, the CDR3 reads TGTGCCAGCAGCTTAGAAATTAGCGGGCGGTACGAGCAGTACTTC. This codes for CASSLEISGRYEQYF.

V gene TRBV3-1 combines with J gene TRBJ1-5; TRBD1 agrees at 9 bases. The V gene's germline CDR1 is LGHDT and CDR2 YNNKEL (reference sequence). With V trimmed by 1 base and J by 6 bases, 7 bases remained unmatched. This CDR3 comprises 16 residues. CDR3 amino acids: CASSQGPGTGTQPQHF. CDR3 DNA sequence: TGTGCCAGCAGCCAAGGTCCAGGGACAGGGACTCAGCCCCAGCATTTT.

By sample share, this clonotype is medium-sized (0.01 to 0.1%). The rearrangement joins TRBV7-9 to TRBJ2-7; no firm D call. The V end was cut by 1 base, the J end by 2 bases, with 15 bases between. The V gene's germline CDR1 is SEHNR and CDR2 FQNEAQ (reference sequence). The CDR3 spans 16 residues. CDR3 in amino acids: CASSLEASRRPYEQYF. As DNA, the CDR3 is TGTGCCAGCAGCTTAGAGGCTAGTAGGAGACCCTACGAGCAGTACTTC.

This clonotype was found a few times. The rearrangement links TRBV20-1 to TRBJ2-2; D may be TRBD1 (5 bases). CDR1 is DFQATT, CDR2 SNEGSKA, per germline (reference sequence). CDR3 length: 15 amino acids. Trimming shortened V by 2 bases and J by 2 bases, and 12 bases separated the two germline ends. The CDR3 sequence is CSARPRGRNTGELFF. The CDR3 bases are TGCAGTGCTAGACCAAGGGGAAGAAACACCGGGGAGCTGTTTTTT.

This clonotype was seen more than once but under ten times. The V and J genes are TRBV30 and TRBJ2-4, with 9 bases lining up with TRBD2. In germline, CDR1 is GTSNPN, CDR2 SVGIG (reference sequence). Unmatched junction bases numbered 7, after V lost 0 bases and J lost 1 base. This CDR3 has 17 residues. CDR3 sequence reads: CAWSVPGAGGAKNIQYF. The CDR3 nucleotides read TGTGCCTGGAGTGTACCCGGGGCGGGAGGGGCCAAAAACATTCAGTACTTC.

This clonotype was seen ten or more times. The J gene is TRBJ1-2, the V gene TRBV20-1; D unclear. In germline, CDR1 is DFQATT, CDR2 SNEGSKA (reference sequence). The V gene lost 6 bases and the J gene lost 5 bases, with 22 bases spanning the gap. There are 15 residues in the CDR3. The CDR3, as DNA: TGCAGTGCCCGGGCCTCGAAGGGTTTAGTTTATGGCTACACCTTC. As protein: CSARASKGLVYGYTF.

The table lists this clonotype with a few counts. This chain joins TRBV6-6 and TRBJ1-2; 12 positions match TRBD1. CDR1 and CDR2 from the germline V gene are MNHNY and SVGAGI (reference sequence). V shed 2 bases, J shed 1 base, and the junction held 17 bases outside the gene matches. This CDR3 region has 21 residues. The DNA for the CDR3 is TGTGCCAGCAGTTACGGGGGACAGGGGGCGCGTAAGCGATCCGATAACTATGGCTACACCTTC. It encodes CASSYGGQGARKRSDNYGYTF.

The sample holds a few counts of this clonotype. This sequence joins TRBV7-6 and TRBJ2-5; 11 nucleotides align to TRBD2. This CDR3 spans 16 amino acids. Germline CDR1 SGHVS, CDR2 FNYEAQ. Trimming removed 5 bases from V and 1 base from J; junction bases left unmatched: 6. The CDR3 DNA sequence: TGTGCCAGCAGCCTTCGACTAGCGGGGCTCCAAGAGACCCAGTACTTC. Protein product: CASSLRLAGLQETQYF.

This clonotype was picked up a small number of times. The chain combines TRBV5-5 with TRBJ2-5, with D perhaps matching TRBD2 (7 bases). V dropped 4 bases and J dropped 1 base, with 14 bases sitting between them. There are 15 residues in the CDR3. The germline CDR1 and CDR2 sequences are SGHKS and YYEKEE (reference sequence). CDR3 sequence reads: CASSVRGGTQETQYF. CDR3 bases: TGTGCCAGCAGCGTTAGGGGGGGTACCCAAGAGACCCAGTACTTC.

This clonotype has a handful of counts. The chain joins TRBV18 to TRBJ1-5, with 12 positions matching TRBD1. The CDR3 covers 16 residues. Germline-derived CDR1 and CDR2 are KGHSH and LQKENI. V was pared by 0 bases and J by 7 bases, with 4 bases of the junction left unmatched. The CDR3 loop is CASSPPGTGGRQPQHF. CDR3 coding DNA: TGTGCCAGCTCACCACCGGGGACAGGGGGCAGGCAGCCCCAGCATTTT.